This TCR beta chain was sequenced for a study of blood T cell repertoires in COVID-19. Trimming pared 6 bases from V and 2 bases from J, leaving 10 bases between. The CDR3 extends over 13 amino acids. Germline loops: CDR1 MNHEY, CDR2 SMNVEV (reference sequence). TCRdb keeps only in-frame clones here, not all; method: immunoSEQ multiplex PCR. This sample has a few hundred thousand clones, with approximately 91% found just once. This clone is a singleton in its sample. The TCR sequence derives from a woman in her 40s who had recovered from COVID-19. The sample comprised PBMCs or T cells enriched from blood (not recorded which). V and J are TRBV27 and TRBJ1-1; a possible D gene is TRBD1 (5 bases). CDR3 sequence reads: CASRKGPNTEAFF. Written as DNA, the CDR3 is TGTGCCAGCAGGAAGGGGCCCAACACTGAAGCTTTCTTT.